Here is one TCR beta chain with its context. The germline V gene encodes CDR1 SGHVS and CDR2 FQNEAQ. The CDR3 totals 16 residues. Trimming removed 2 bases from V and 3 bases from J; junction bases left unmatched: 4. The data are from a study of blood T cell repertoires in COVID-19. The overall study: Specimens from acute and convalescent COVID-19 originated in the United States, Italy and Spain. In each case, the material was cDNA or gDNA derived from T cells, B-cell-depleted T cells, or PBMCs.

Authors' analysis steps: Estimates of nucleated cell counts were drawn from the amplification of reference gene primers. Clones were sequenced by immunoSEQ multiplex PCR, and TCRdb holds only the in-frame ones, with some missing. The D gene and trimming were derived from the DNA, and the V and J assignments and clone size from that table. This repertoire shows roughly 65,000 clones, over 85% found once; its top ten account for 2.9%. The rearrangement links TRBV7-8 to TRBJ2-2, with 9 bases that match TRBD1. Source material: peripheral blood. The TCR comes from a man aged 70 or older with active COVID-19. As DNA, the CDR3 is TGTGCCAGCAGCTTAACAGGGGGCGAATACACCGGGGAGCTGTTTTTT. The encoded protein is CASSLTGGEYTGELFF. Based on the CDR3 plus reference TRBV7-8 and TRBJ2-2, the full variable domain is GAGVSQSPRYKVAKRGQDVALRCDPISGHVSLFWYQQALGQGPEFLTYFQNEAQLDKSGLPSDRFFAERPEGSVSTLKIQRTQQEDSAVYLCASSLTGGEYTGELFFGEGSRLTVL.